This entry lists 10 T cell receptor beta chains sequenced from one sample in a study of blood T cells in healthy people across ages. Then a second PCR, running about 7 to 11 cycles, was carried out with a sample-barcoded 5' primer and a J-beta primer mix. A single record per CDR3 protein comes from TCRdb applying MiXCR to the 5' RACE reads. The sample includes 650,000 to 900,000 distinct CDR3 sequences, around two thirds seen only once; the top ten take 28%. Sequencing was carried out using blood. The receptors stem from a man aged 25-45 years in good health.

The V call is TRBV7-9, the J call TRBJ2-5; D ambiguous. This CDR3 contains 15 residues. In germline, CDR1 is SEHNR, CDR2 FQNEAQ (reference sequence). V gave up 5 bases and J gave up 3 bases, with 16 bases separating them. The chain's CDR3 is CASSLRVGLEETQYF. The DNA of the CDR3 is TGTGCCAGCAGCCTTAGAGTGGGGTTGGAAGAGACCCAGTACTTC.

This clonotype was picked up a small number of times. The rearrangement joins TRBV7-3 to TRBJ2-2; the D gene is possibly TRBD1 (6 bases). The CDR3 is 14 residues long. CDR1 is SGHTA, CDR2 FQGTGA, per germline. Trimming stripped 5 bases from V and 4 bases from J, with 11 bases between. The CDR3 DNA is TGTGCCAGCAGCCCGCTCAGGGGCACCGGGGAGCTGTTTTTT. Its translation is CASSPLRGTGELFF.

This clonotype has a handful of counts. One end of the junction varies from germline; a read error may be responsible. The rearrangement joins TRBV27 to TRBJ2-3; D possibly corresponds to TRBD2 (6 bases). Germline loops: CDR1 MNHEY, CDR2 SMNVEV (reference sequence). The CDR3 sequence is 15 residues long. CDR3 protein: CASSRGTFSTDTQYF. CDR3 DNA sequence: TGCGCCAGCAGCCGCGGGACTTTTAGCACAGATACGCAGTATTTT.

The rearrangement uses TRBV12-3 or TRBV12-4 and TRBJ2-3, with D tentatively TRBD2 (6 bases). The V end was cut by 3 bases, the J end by 0 bases, with 16 bases between. The CDR3 is 17 residues long. The CDR3 loop reads CASSFYPDGSSTDTQYF. As DNA, the CDR3 is TGTGCCAGCAGTTTTTACCCGGACGGGAGTAGCACAGATACGCAGTATTTT.

The chain carries TRBV28 and TRBJ1-2; 10 bases are shared with TRBD1. The CDR3 totals 14 residues. In germline, CDR1 is MDHEN, CDR2 SYDVKM. With V trimmed by 7 bases and J by 7 bases, 9 bases remained unmatched. The chain's CDR3 is CASTVTGGASGYTF. Here the CDR3 DNA reads TGTGCCAGCACCGTGACAGGGGGCGCATCTGGCTACACCTTC.

The V call is TRBV6-5, the J call TRBJ2-1; perhaps D is TRBD1 or TRBD2 (5 bases each). The V end was cut by 6 bases, the J end by 12 bases, with 21 bases between. CDR1 is MNHEY, CDR2 SVGAGI, per germline. The CDR3 is made up of 14 amino acids. CDR3 amino acids: CASRDPGWDERQFF. The CDR3 nucleotides are TGTGCCAGCAGGGATCCCGGGTGGGACGAACGGCAGTTCTTC.

As to this clonotype: A read error is possible here, since a much larger clone lies one base away. This chain uses TRBV7-6 with TRBJ2-5; tentatively, D is TRBD2 (5 bases). The CDR3 contains 10 residues. Germline V gene lookup returns CDR1 SGHVS and CDR2 FNYEAQ. The CDR3 DNA reads as TGTGCCTGCAGCGGAGAGACCCAGTACTTC. Protein product: CACSGETQYF.

Worth noting for this clonotype: At one of its ends the junction is not consistent with the germline gene, which may arise from a read error. The rearrangement uses TRBV7-2 and TRBJ2-5; 9 nucleotides match TRBD2. The germline V gene has CDR1 SGHTA and CDR2 FQGNSA. CDR3 length: 15 amino acids. The CDR3: CASSLWASGVETQYF. As DNA, the CDR3 is TGCGCCAGCAGCTTATGGGCTAGCGGGGTAGAGACCCAGTACTTC.

The chain couples TRBV5-1 to TRBJ2-5; TRBD1 agrees at 9 bases. The germline V gene has CDR1 SGHRS and CDR2 YFSETQ. With V trimmed by 5 bases and J by 2 bases, 7 bases remained unmatched. The CDR3 consists of 15 residues. The CDR3 reads CASRTGTGRQETQYF. The CDR3 region has the DNA TGCGCCAGCAGAACCGGGACAGGGAGGCAAGAGACCCAGTACTTC.

This clonotype was observed a handful of times. This sequence joins TRBV24-1 and TRBJ2-5; 10 nucleotides match TRBD2. Germline CDR1 KGHDR, CDR2 SFDVKD. The CDR3 spans 16 residues. V was clipped by 1 base and J by 1 base; unmatched bases: 2. This chain's CDR3 is CATSDFGTSVQETQYF. The CDR3 DNA reads TGTGCCACCAGTGATTTCGGGACTAGCGTCCAAGAGACCCAGTACTTC.